This TCR beta chain appears in the sequencing data of a study of T cell responses to AZD1222 COVID-19 vaccine. General observations from the study: Donors were mostly white British, more females; clonal diversity possibly underestimated.

With respect to this clone: Its antigen is as yet unknown.

Germline CDR1 is MDHEN and CDR2 is SYDVKM. This CDR3 is built from 11 residues. The germline V and J ends were trimmed by 3 bases and 6 bases, with 3 bases remaining between them. Sequencing was performed with immunoSEQ multiplex PCR; in TCRdb, only in-frame clones are kept and a portion is missing. The sample holds about 83,000 clones, roughly 90% seen once. This receptor was obtained from an adult in good health. Material: peripheral blood, obtained on day 0 of MenACWY control vaccination. J is TRBJ2-1 and V is TRBV28; no firm D call. CDR3 amino acids: CASSFPNEQFF. The CDR3 nucleotides read TGTGCCAGCAGTTTCCCCAATGAGCAGTTCTTC.